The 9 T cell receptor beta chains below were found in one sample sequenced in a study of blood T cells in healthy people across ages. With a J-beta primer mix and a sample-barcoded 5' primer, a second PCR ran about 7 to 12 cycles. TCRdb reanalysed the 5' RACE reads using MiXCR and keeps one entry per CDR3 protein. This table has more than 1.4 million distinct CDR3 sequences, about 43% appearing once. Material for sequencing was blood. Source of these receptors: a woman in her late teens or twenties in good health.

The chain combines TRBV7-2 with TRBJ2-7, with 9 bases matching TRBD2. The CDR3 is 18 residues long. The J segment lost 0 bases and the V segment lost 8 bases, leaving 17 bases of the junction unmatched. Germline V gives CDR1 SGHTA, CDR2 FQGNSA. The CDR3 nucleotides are TGTGCCAGCGCGTCGGAGACTAGCGGAATGACTCTCTCCTACGAGCAGTACTTC. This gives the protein CASASETSGMTLSYEQYF.

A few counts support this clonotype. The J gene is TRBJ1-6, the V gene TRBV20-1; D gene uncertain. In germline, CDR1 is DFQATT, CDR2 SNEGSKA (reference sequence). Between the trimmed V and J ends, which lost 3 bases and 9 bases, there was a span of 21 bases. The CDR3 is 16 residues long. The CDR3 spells CSASPPGSPLGSPLHF. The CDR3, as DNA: TGCAGTGCTAGTCCGCCGGGGAGCCCCCTTGGTTCACCCCTCCACTTT.

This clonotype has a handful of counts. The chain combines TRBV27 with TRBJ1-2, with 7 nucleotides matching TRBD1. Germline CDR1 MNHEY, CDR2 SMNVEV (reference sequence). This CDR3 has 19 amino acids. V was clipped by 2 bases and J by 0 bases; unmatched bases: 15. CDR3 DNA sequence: TGTGCCAGCAGTTTAAGGGTTGCTCAGGGGGTCTATTCTAACTATGGCTACACCTTC. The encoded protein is CASSLRVAQGVYSNYGYTF.

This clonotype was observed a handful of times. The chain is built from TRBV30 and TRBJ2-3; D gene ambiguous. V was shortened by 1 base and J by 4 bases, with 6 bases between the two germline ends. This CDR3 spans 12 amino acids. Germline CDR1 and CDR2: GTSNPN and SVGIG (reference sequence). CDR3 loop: CAWSGGSDTQYF. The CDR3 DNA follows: TGTGCCTGGAGTGGTGGGTCAGATACGCAGTATTTT.

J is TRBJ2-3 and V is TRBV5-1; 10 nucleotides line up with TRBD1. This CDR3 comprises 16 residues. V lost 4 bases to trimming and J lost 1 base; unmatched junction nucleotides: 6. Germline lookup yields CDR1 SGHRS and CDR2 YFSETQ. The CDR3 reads CASSRRTGGGTDTQYF. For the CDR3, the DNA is TGCGCCAGCAGCAGAAGGACAGGGGGAGGCACAGATACGCAGTATTTT.

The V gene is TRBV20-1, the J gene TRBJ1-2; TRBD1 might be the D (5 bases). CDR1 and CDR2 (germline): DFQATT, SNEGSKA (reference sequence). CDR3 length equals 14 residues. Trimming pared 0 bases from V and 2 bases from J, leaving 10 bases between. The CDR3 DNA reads TGCAGTGCTAGAGATCCTGGGGCCAACTATGGCTACACCTTC. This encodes CSARDPGANYGYTF.

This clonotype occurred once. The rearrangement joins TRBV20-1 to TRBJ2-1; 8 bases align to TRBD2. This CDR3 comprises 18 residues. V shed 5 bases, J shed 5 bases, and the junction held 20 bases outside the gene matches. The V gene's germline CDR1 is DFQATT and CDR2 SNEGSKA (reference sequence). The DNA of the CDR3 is TGCAGTGCTTCCGCCCGAGCGGGGGAAGGGCGGCCGGACAATGAGCAGTTCTTC. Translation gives CSASARAGEGRPDNEQFF.

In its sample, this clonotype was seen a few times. In DNA form, the CDR3 reads TGTGCCATCAGCTACAGGGGTGATGATGGCTACACCTTC. This gives the protein CAISYRGDDGYTF. The rearrangement uses TRBV10-3 and TRBJ1-2; 7 bases match TRBD1. The CDR3 is 13 residues long. Losses at the gene ends were 6 bases for V and 6 bases for J; bases not matched to a gene: 7. Germline V gene lookup returns CDR1 ENHRY and CDR2 SYGVKD.

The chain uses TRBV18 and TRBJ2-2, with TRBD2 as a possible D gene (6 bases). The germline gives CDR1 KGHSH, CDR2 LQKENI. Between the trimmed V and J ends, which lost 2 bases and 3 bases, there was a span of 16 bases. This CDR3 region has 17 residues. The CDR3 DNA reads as TGTGCCAGCTCACCATCTGTGGTTAGCGGCTACACCGGGGAGCTGTTTTTT. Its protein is CASSPSVVSGYTGELFF.